The 18 T cell receptor beta chains below were found in one sample sequenced in a study of blood T cell repertoires in COVID-19 (TCRdb year 2020). The library was built by means of the immunoSEQ multiplex PCR assay. This immuneACCESS table, as held by TCRdb, lists in-frame sequences with V and J called but not all clones. Of the missing ones, under half trace to an unresolved V gene in checked studies; the others have no known cause. The sample records 200,000 to 300,000 clones, over 90% of which are singletons. The ten biggest clones cover more than 0.8% of the sample. Sequencing was performed on peripheral blood. These receptors originate from a man younger than 45 with COVID-19, enrolled during active disease.

A single count supports this clone. The rearrangement links TRBV4-1 to TRBJ1-3, with D perhaps TRBD1 (6 bases). Germline CDR1 is MGHRA and CDR2 is YSYEKL. This CDR3 has 18 residues. Trimming cost V 2 bases and J 3 bases, with 20 bases left between them. The CDR3 nucleotides are TGCGCCAGCAGCCAACCCCTTAGGGGGAGCAGGATTGGAAACACCATATATTTT. It is translated as CASSQPLRGSRIGNTIYF.

This sequence joins TRBV6-6 and TRBJ2-6; 12 positions match TRBD2. V gave up 7 bases and J gave up 1 base; unmatched junction bases: 8. The CDR3 is made up of 18 amino acids. In germline, CDR1 is MNHNY, CDR2 SVGAGI (reference sequence). This CDR3 reads CASNRLAGVGSGANVLTF. For the CDR3, the DNA is TGTGCCAGCAATCGACTAGCGGGGGTCGGATCTGGGGCCAACGTCCTGACTTTC.

The rearrangement uses TRBV7-9 and TRBJ2-1; 10 positions match TRBD2. V gave up 2 bases and J gave up 5 bases; unmatched junction bases: 3. This CDR3 contains 15 residues. Germline V gene data show CDR1 as SEHNR and CDR2 as FQNEAQ (reference sequence). This CDR3 is CASSLSSGGNNEQFF. CDR3 coding DNA: TGTGCCAGCAGCTTATCTAGCGGGGGCAACAATGAGCAGTTCTTC.

J is TRBJ2-3 and V is TRBV24-1; 12 positions agree with TRBD2. Germline V gene lookup returns CDR1 KGHDR and CDR2 SFDVKD. This CDR3 comprises 17 residues. V shed 1 base and J 2 bases; nucleotides not matched to a gene: 3. The chain's CDR3 is CATSDLGLAGTTDTQYF. The CDR3 coding sequence is TGTGCCACCAGTGATTTAGGACTAGCGGGAACCACAGATACGCAGTATTTT.

The rearrangement links TRBV6-2 or TRBV6-3 to TRBJ2-1; TRBD2 agrees at 10 bases. Germline CDR1 reads MNHEY; CDR2 reads SVGEGT. The CDR3 has 19 residues. V trimming: 2 bases; J trimming: 7 bases; junction bases outside the gene matches: 17. For the CDR3, the DNA is TGTGCCAGCAGTTACCTTCTCCCCCCCGAGCGGGGGGGCCGAAATGAGCAGTTCTTC. Translation: CASSYLLPPERGGRNEQFF.

The V and J genes are TRBV30 and TRBJ1-6; TRBD1 is a possible D gene (6 bases). CDR1 is GTSNPN, CDR2 SVGIG, per germline (reference sequence). This CDR3 is built from 14 residues. V dropped 3 bases and J dropped 2 bases, with 8 bases sitting between them. The DNA of the CDR3 is TGTGCCTGGAGAGGGGGGGCCTATAATTCACCCCTCCACTTT. Translation: CAWRGGAYNSPLHF.

The chain has TRBV2 and TRBJ1-2, with a weak D call TRBD1 (6 bases). Trimming removed 2 bases at V and 4 bases at J, with 8 bases between. Germline lookup yields CDR1 SNHLY and CDR2 FYNNEI. This CDR3 is built from 13 residues. CDR3 loop: CASSEQGPYGYTF. Written as DNA, the CDR3 is TGTGCCAGCAGTGAACAGGGGCCCTATGGCTACACCTTC. The full variable domain, its missing parts supplied by reference TRBV2 and TRBJ1-2, is EPEVTQTPSHQVTQMGQEVILRCVPISNHLYFYWYRQILGQKVEFLVSFYNNEISEKSEIFDDQFSVERPDGSNFTLKIRSTKLEDSAMYFCASSEQGPYGYTFGSGTRLTVV.

This rearrangement joins TRBV9 to TRBJ1-1; D call uncertain. V lost 0 bases and J 6 bases, leaving 15 bases between the germline ends. Germline CDR1 SGDLS, CDR2 YYNGEE. The CDR3 loop spans 15 amino acids. DNA of the CDR3: TGTGCCAGCAGCGTAGCTGGGCGGGTGAGCCCTGAAGCTTTCTTT. It encodes CASSVAGRVSPEAFF.

The chain recombines TRBV19 with TRBJ2-7; 9 positions agree with TRBD1. The CDR3 is made up of 14 amino acids. After removal of 3 bases from V and 5 bases from J, the junction contained 5 bases not matched to a gene. The germline V gene encodes CDR1 LNHDA and CDR2 SQIVND (reference sequence). CDR3 sequence (DNA): TGTGCCAGTAGTATCGGGACAGGGAACCACGAGCAGTACTTC. Protein sequence: CASSIGTGNHEQYF.

The chain has TRBV6-6 and TRBJ1-6; D is possibly TRBD1 (5 bases). Deletions cut 5 bases from V and 7 bases from J, with 9 bases between. The CDR3 covers 13 residues. Germline assignment: CDR1 MNHNY and CDR2 SVGAGI (reference sequence). This chain's CDR3 is CASSPGWNSPLHF. CDR3 coding DNA: TGTGCCAGCAGTCCAGGGTGGAATTCACCCCTCCACTTT.

V is TRBV15 and J is TRBJ2-3, with 8 bases identical to TRBD2. The CDR3 consists of 17 residues. From germline, CDR1 is LNHNV and CDR2 YYDKDF (reference sequence). J gave up 2 bases and V 7 bases, and 14 bases lay outside the gene matches. CDR3 residues: CATKGGAGDPYTDTQYF. The CDR3 bases are TGTGCCACCAAGGGGGGAGCGGGGGACCCTTACACAGATACGCAGTATTTT. The complete variable domain, with remaining parts taken from reference TRBV15 and TRBJ2-3, reads DAMVIQNPRYQVTQFGKPVTLSCSQTLNHNVMYWYQQKSSQAPKLLFHYYDKDFNNEADTPDNFQSRRPNTSFCFLDIRSPGLGDTAMYLCATKGGAGDPYTDTQYFGPGTRLTVL.

The chain joins TRBV7-9 to TRBJ1-4; D is possibly TRBD1 (5 bases). The CDR3 contains 14 residues. Germline V gives CDR1 SEHNR, CDR2 FQNEAQ (reference sequence). Trimming shortened V by 10 bases and J by 3 bases, and 15 bases separated the two germline ends. The CDR3 loop reads CATKGVSANEKLFF. CDR3 bases: TGTGCCACCAAAGGGGTCTCAGCTAATGAAAAACTGTTTTTT. The whole variable domain, filled in from reference TRBV7-9 and TRBJ1-4, reads DTGVSQNPRHKITKRGQNVTFRCDPISEHNRLYWYRQTLGQGPEFLTYFQNEAQLEKSRLLSDRFSAERPKGSFSTLEIQRTEQGDSAMYLCATKGVSANEKLFFGSGTQLSVL.

The rearrangement links TRBV3-1 (or the pseudogene TRBV3-2) to TRBJ2-3; 10 bases are a match to TRBD2. The ends lost 3 bases at V and 5 bases at J; junction bases unmatched: 8. The germline gives CDR1 LGHDT, CDR2 YNNKEL (reference sequence). CDR3 length: 16 amino acids. The CDR3, as DNA: TGTGCCAGCAGCCAGGTTAGCGGGGGGACTCAAGATACGCAGTATTTT. This codes for CASSQVSGGTQDTQYF.

A single count supports this clone. The rearrangement links TRBV3-1 (or the pseudogene TRBV3-2) to TRBJ1-1, with D maybe TRBD1 (6 bases). Germline V gene data show CDR1 as LGHDT and CDR2 as YNNKEL (reference sequence). The CDR3 is made up of 13 amino acids. The V and J ends lost 1 base and 10 bases respectively, with 13 bases between them. CDR3 loop: CASSQAGDRGAFF. The CDR3 region has the DNA TGTGCCAGCAGCCAAGCAGGGGATCGTGGAGCTTTCTTT.

This clone appeared once. V is TRBV30 and J is TRBJ1-1, with TRBD1 matching 7 bases. Germline CDR1 is GTSNPN and CDR2 is SVGIG (reference sequence). The CDR3 totals 15 residues. With V trimmed by 0 bases and J by 4 bases, 8 bases remained unmatched. In DNA form, the CDR3 reads TGTGCCTGGAGTGTTTCAGGGGGAGTGGGCACTGAAGCTTTCTTT. This gives the protein CAWSVSGGVGTEAFF.

This chain links TRBV3-1 (or the pseudogene TRBV3-2) with TRBJ2-3, with TRBD2 matching over 15 bases. J lost 2 bases, V lost 4 bases, and 10 bases had no gene match. CDR3 length equals 19 residues. CDR1 LGHDT and CDR2 YNNKEL come from the germline V gene (reference sequence). CDR3 DNA: TGTGCCAGCAGCCCCGGGACTAGCGGGGGGAACCCTTTCACAGATACGCAGTATTTT. Residues: CASSPGTSGGNPFTDTQYF.

The chain uses TRBV7-9 and TRBJ1-2; D is ambiguous. Per germline, CDR1 SEHNR and CDR2 FQNEAQ (reference sequence). Trimming left V 1 base short and J 5 bases short, with 11 bases between. The CDR3 loop spans 14 amino acids. The CDR3 sequence is CASSLGTESYGYTF. CDR3 in DNA: TGTGCCAGCAGCTTAGGTACAGAGAGTTATGGCTACACCTTC.

The V and J genes are TRBV15 and TRBJ1-4; D is unresolved. This CDR3 region has 15 residues. With 0 bases removed from V and 0 bases from J, the gap between germline ends came to 5 bases. CDR1 is LNHNV, CDR2 YYDKDF, per germline (reference sequence). CDR3 in amino acids: CATSRDRATNEKLFF. The CDR3 DNA reads as TGTGCCACCAGCAGAGATCGAGCAACTAATGAAAAACTGTTTTTT.